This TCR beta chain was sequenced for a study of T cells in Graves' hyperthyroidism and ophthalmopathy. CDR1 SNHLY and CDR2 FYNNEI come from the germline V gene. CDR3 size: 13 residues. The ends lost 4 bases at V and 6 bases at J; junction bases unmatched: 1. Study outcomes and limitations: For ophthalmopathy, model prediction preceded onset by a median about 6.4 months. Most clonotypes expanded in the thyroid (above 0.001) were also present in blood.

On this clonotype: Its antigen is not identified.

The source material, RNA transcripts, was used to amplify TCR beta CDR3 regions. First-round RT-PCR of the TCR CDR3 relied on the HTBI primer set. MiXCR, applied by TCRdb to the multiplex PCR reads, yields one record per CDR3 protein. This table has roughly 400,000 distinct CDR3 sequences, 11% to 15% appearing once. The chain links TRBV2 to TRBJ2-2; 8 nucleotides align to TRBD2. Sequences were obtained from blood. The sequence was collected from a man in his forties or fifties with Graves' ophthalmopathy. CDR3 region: CASSAAGAGELFF. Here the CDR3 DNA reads TGTGCCAGCAGTGCAGCGGGAGCCGGGGAGCTGTTTTTT.